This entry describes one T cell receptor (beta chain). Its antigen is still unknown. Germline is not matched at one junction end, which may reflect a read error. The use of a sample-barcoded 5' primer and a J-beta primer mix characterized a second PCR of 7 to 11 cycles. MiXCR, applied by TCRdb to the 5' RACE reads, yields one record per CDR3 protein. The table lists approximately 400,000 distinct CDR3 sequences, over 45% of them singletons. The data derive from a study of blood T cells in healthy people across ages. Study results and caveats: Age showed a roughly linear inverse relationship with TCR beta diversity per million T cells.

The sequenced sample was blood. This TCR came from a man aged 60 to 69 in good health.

The CDR3 is CASSVAGTSGTGDSAKNIQYF. The DNA of the CDR3 is TGTGCCAGCAGCGTAGCCGGGACTAGCGGGACAGGGGATTCGGCCAAAAACATTCAGTACTTC. The chain uses TRBV7-2 and TRBJ2-4; 13 bases match TRBD2. CDR1 SGHTA and CDR2 FQGNSA come from the germline V gene. The CDR3 runs 21 residues.